This TCR beta chain is drawn from a study of vaccination effects on CD4 cells after COVID-19. A note on this clone: As yet, its antigen is unknown.

Expansion with viral peptide pools was applied to antigen-specific CD4+ T cells by the ViraFEST assay prior to sequencing. Once cultured for around 11 days, the cells underwent separation to obtain CD4+ T cells. Vaccine administered to participants consisted of two doses of either BNT162b2 or mRNA-1273. Both day 3 and day 7 saw half the medium replaced with IL-2 medium. Assay used: immunoSEQ multiplex PCR; TCRdb lists only in-frame clones, some missing. The table lists 15,000 or so clones, 75% of them singletons. The CDR3 runs 16 residues. Germline V gene sequence: CDR1 MRHNA, CDR2 SNTAGT. The V end lost 7 bases, the J end lost 0 bases, and 17 bases lay between the germline ends.

J is TRBJ2-3 and V is TRBV6-4; D ambiguous. This sequence originates from a human donor who received a COVID-19 vaccine. The starting material was CD4+ T cells from PBMCs cultured with HCoV-NL63 spike peptides, obtained after COVID-19 vaccination. In DNA, the CDR3 is TGTGCCAGCAACGTAAGATGGGCATCTAGCACAGATACGCAGTATTTT. The encoded protein is CASNVRWASSTDTQYF.